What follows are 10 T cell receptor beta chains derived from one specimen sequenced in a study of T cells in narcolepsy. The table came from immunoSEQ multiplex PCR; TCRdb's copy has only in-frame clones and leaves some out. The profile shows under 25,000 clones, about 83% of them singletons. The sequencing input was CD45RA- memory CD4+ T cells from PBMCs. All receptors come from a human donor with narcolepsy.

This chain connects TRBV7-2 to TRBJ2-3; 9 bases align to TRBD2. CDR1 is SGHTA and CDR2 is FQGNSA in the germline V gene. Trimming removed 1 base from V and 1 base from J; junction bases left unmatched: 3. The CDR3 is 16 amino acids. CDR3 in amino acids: CASSLGLADRTDTQYF. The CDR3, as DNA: TGTGCCAGCAGCTTAGGACTAGCGGATCGCACAGATACGCAGTATTTT.

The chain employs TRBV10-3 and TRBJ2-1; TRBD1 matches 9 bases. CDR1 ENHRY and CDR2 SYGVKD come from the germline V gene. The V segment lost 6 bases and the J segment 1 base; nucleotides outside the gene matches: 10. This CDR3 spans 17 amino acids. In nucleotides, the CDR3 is TGTGCCATCAGGACCACGCCGGGACAGGGATCCTACAATGAGCAGTTCTTC. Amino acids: CAIRTTPGQGSYNEQFF.

The CDR3 DNA is TGTGCCAGCAGCAAAGTCAGGGGACGACAAGAGACCCAGTACTTC. This gives the protein CASSKVRGRQETQYF. The chain links TRBV21-1 to TRBJ2-5; no DNA check was done on the table's D call, TRBD1. TRBV21-1 is shown as a pseudogene. This CDR3 has 15 amino acids.

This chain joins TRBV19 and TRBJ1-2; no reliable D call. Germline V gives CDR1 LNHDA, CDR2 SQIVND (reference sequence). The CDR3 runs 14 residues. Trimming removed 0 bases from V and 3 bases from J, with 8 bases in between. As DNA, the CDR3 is TGTGCCAGTAGTATAGACCTGAGGGACTATGGCTACACCTTC. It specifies CASSIDLRDYGYTF.

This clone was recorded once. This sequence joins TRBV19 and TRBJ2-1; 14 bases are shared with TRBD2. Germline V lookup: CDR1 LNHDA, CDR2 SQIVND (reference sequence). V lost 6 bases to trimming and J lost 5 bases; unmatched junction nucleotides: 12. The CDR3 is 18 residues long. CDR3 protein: CASSASGGTSGRNNEQFF. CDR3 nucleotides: TGTGCCAGTAGCGCAAGTGGCGGGACTAGCGGGAGAAACAATGAGCAGTTCTTC.

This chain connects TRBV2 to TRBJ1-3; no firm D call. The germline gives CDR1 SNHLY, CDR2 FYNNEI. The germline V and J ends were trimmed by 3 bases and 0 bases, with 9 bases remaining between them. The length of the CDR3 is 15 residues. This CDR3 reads CASSERQFSGNTIYF. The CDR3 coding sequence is TGTGCCAGCAGTGAGAGGCAGTTCTCTGGAAACACCATATATTTT.

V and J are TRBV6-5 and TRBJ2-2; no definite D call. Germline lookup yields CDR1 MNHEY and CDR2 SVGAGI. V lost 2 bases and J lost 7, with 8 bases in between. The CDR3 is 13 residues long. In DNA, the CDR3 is TGTGCCAGCAGTTACAAGAAGAACGGGGAGCTGTTTTTT. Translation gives CASSYKKNGELFF.

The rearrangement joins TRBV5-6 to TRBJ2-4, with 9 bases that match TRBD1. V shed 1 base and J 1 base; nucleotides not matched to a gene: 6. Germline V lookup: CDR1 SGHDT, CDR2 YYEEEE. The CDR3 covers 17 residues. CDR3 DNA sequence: TGTGCCAGCAGCTTGCGTCTAACAGGGGGCGCCAAAAACATTCAGTACTTC. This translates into CASSLRLTGGAKNIQYF.

The CDR3 loop reads CASNSYLRGSEAFF. CDR3 bases: TGTGCCAGCAACAGTTACCTTAGGGGATCTGAAGCTTTCTTT. This chain connects TRBV6-5 to TRBJ1-1; tentatively, D is TRBD1 (5 bases). Trimming removed 7 bases at V and 6 bases at J, with 18 bases between. The germline V gene encodes CDR1 MNHEY and CDR2 SVGAGI. The CDR3 is 14 residues long.

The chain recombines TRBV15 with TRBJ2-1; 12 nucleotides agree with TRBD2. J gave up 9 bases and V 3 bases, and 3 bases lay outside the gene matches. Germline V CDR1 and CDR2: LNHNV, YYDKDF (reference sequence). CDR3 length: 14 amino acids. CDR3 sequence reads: CATSRGLAGIEQFF. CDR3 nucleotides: TGTGCCACCAGCAGGGGACTAGCGGGTATTGAGCAGTTCTTC.